This entry lists 26 T cell receptor beta chains sequenced from one sample in a study of T cell clonality in common variable immunodeficiency. Here immunoSEQ multiplex PCR was the method, and the copy in TCRdb shows in-frame clones only, minus some. The specimen has under 40,000 clones, none found just once. The sample taken for sequencing was peripheral blood mononuclear cells. The receptors shown here come from a person between 18 and 75 years old in good health.

The sample holds many counts of this clone. The read is 3 residues too short to cover the CDR3 end, so that end is filled in from the germline J gene. The chain combines TRBV30 with TRBJ2-7; D not resolved. CDR1 and CDR2 (germline): GTSNPN, SVGIG (reference sequence). The CDR3 sequence is 12 residues long. Between the trimmed V and J ends, which lost 2 bases and 2 bases, there was a span of 7 bases. The CDR3 loop is CAWSQQTYEQYF. The CDR3 bases that were read are TGTGCCTGGAGTCAACAAACCTACGAG.

The sample holds many counts of this clone. The read halts 3 residues ahead of the CDR3 end, with the missing end drawn from the germline J gene. The sample contains more than one DNA sequence encoding this CDR3. The chain is built from TRBV18 and TRBJ2-1; 9 positions match TRBD1. This CDR3 contains 15 residues. V was pared by 3 bases and J by 5 bases, with 5 bases of the junction left unmatched. Germline lookup yields CDR1 KGHSH and CDR2 LQKENI. CDR3 sequence reads: CASSPGQGSNNEQFF. The sequenced part of the CDR3 DNA is TGTGCCAGCTCACCCGGACAGGGGAGTAACAATGAG.

This clone was counted at least ten times. The CDR3 end is not reached by the read, which stops 3 residues before it; the germline J gene fills it in. The rearrangement links TRBV29-1 to TRBJ1-1, with TRBD1 as a possible D gene (6 bases). CDR3 size: 13 residues. V dropped 4 bases and J dropped 2 bases, with 11 bases sitting between them. Germline CDR1 and CDR2: SQVTM and ANQGSEA. The chain's CDR3 is CSVAEGTNTEAFF. The CDR3 bases that were read are TGCAGCGTTGCGGAGGGGACAAACACTGAA.

This clone showed up many times. The sequenced part of the CDR3 DNA is TGCAGTGCTAGACCGAGCGGAAGCCAAGAGACC. Protein sequence: CSARPSGSQET. The full CDR3 sequence reads CSARPSGSQETQYF. V is TRBV20-1 and J is TRBJ2-5; weak D call: TRBD2 (5 bases). The read ends 3 residues shy of where the CDR3 ends; the end is completed using the germline J gene. Trimming removed 2 bases from V and 1 base from J, with 11 bases in between. Germline CDR1 is DFQATT and CDR2 is SNEGSKA (reference sequence). The CDR3 has 14 amino acids.

This clone has ten or more counts. The read is 3 residues too short to cover the CDR3 end, so that end is filled in from the germline J gene. The chain carries TRBV6-7 and TRBJ1-6; D not certain. TRBV6-7 carries the ORF label, with uncertain function. Trimming stripped 2 bases from V and 0 bases from J, with 5 bases between. This CDR3 region has 15 residues. CDR3 DNA (partial): TGTGCCAGCAGTTACGGCAGCTCCTATAATTCACCC. Encoded protein: CASSYGSSYNSP. The whole CDR3 protein is CASSYGSSYNSPLHF.

This clone was counted at least ten times. The CDR3 end falls 3 residues outside the read, so it is completed with the germline J gene. V and J are TRBV2 and TRBJ2-7, with 7 positions matching TRBD1. Germline CDR1 reads SNHLY; CDR2 reads FYNNEI. After removal of 6 bases from V and 2 bases from J, the junction contained 4 bases not matched to a gene. The CDR3 is 13 amino acids. The CDR3 sequence: CASSQGQAYEQYF. The CDR3 DNA, read in part, is TGTGCCAGCAGCCAAGGACAGGCCTACGAG.

This clone was counted ten times or more. The DNA ends 3 residues before the CDR3 does, and the rest of the CDR3 is filled in from the germline J gene. The V gene is TRBV4-2, the J gene TRBJ1-2; tentative D call: TRBD1 (6 bases). Trimming took 1 base from V and 5 from J, leaving 14 bases between them. CDR1 and CDR2 (germline): LGHNA, YNFKEQ. The CDR3 extends over 15 amino acids. Partial CDR3 DNA: TGTGCCAGCAGCCAAGGATCGGGACACGAATATGGC. It translates to CASSQGSGHEYG. The entire CDR3 sequence reads CASSQGSGHEYGYTF.

This clone showed up many times. The read is 3 residues too short to cover the CDR3 end, so that end is filled in from the germline J gene. The genes are TRBV29-1 and TRBJ2-7; D is undetermined. Deletions cut 0 bases from V and 0 bases from J, with 9 bases between. CDR1 is SQVTM and CDR2 is ANQGSEA in the germline V gene. This CDR3 region has 14 residues. The sequenced CDR3 bases are TGCAGCGTTGAAGAGCCAGGTAGCTCCTACGAG. Translation gives CSVEEPGSSYE. The complete CDR3 sequence is CSVEEPGSSYEQYF.

This clone was seen at least ten times. The DNA ends 3 residues before the CDR3 does, and the rest of the CDR3 is filled in from the germline J gene. The chain carries TRBV7-2 and TRBJ2-7, with D possibly TRBD2 on 6 matching bases. This CDR3 is built from 15 residues. Trimming shortened V by 3 bases and J by 2 bases, and 14 bases separated the two germline ends. Germline-derived CDR1 and CDR2 are SGHTA and FQGNSA. CDR3 loop: CASSFLPSVAYEQYF. The covered CDR3 bases are TGTGCCAGCAGCTTTCTTCCTAGCGTCGCCTACGAG.

This clone was seen repeatedly, ten times or more. The CDR3 goes on 3 residues after the read ends, and that part is filled in from the germline J gene. The V call is TRBV5-1, the J call TRBJ1-1, with 7 bases aligning to TRBD1. Germline V lookup: CDR1 SGHRS, CDR2 YFSETQ. V dropped 1 base and J dropped 7; count of bases not matched to a gene: 7. The CDR3 covers 14 residues. CDR3 sequence reads: CASSLSGGWDEAFF. Partial CDR3 DNA: TGCGCCAGCAGCTTGTCAGGGGGGTGGGATGAA.

This clone was found a few times. The read is 3 residues too short to cover the CDR3 end, so that end is filled in from the germline J gene. V gene TRBV20-1 combines with J gene TRBJ1-6; 9 nucleotides match TRBD1. Germline V gene data show CDR1 as DFQATT and CDR2 as SNEGSKA (reference sequence). This CDR3 region has 13 residues. The junction had 4 bases not matched to a gene; V was cut back by 3 bases and J by 10 bases. This CDR3 is CSARGQGWSPLHF. CDR3 DNA, as far as it was read: TGCAGTGCTAGGGGACAGGGATGGTCACCC.

This clone appeared many times. The CDR3 end lies 3 residues beyond the end of the read and is filled in from the germline J gene. The V call is TRBV5-1, the J call TRBJ2-3; TRBD2 aligns across 10 bases. CDR1 is SGHRS, CDR2 YFSETQ, per germline. The CDR3 runs 15 residues. Losses at the gene ends were 6 bases for V and 4 bases for J; bases not matched to a gene: 8. The CDR3: CASTPGLALADTQYF. Incomplete CDR3 DNA: TGCGCCAGCACCCCGGGACTAGCGTTGGCAGATACG.

This clone was counted many times. The read falls 3 residues short of the CDR3 end, and the missing part is taken from the germline J gene. V gene TRBV29-1 combines with J gene TRBJ2-3, with 10 bases that match TRBD2. V lost 5 bases and J lost 2; bases outside the gene matches: 16. CDR1 is SQVTM, CDR2 ANQGSEA, per germline. The CDR3 is 18 amino acids. Incomplete CDR3 DNA: TGCAGCGTTTTCTCTCTCCTAGCGGGGGCCACCCACACAGATACG. Its translation is CSVFSLLAGATHTDT. From start to end, the CDR3 is CSVFSLLAGATHTDTQYF.

This clone was seen repeatedly, ten times or more. The junction and the germline gene differ at one end; a read error may be behind it. Read sequence stops 3 residues before the CDR3 end, and the germline J gene provides the missing end. This chain uses TRBV4-2 with TRBJ2-1, with a possible D match to TRBD2 (5 bases). This CDR3 has 16 residues. Germline CDR1 and CDR2: LGHNA and YNFKEQ. The chain's CDR3 is CASSQGIRGDGDEQFF. The CDR3 bases that were read are TGCGCCAGCAGCCAAGGGATCCGGGGTGATGGGGATGAG.

This clone was counted ten times or more. The junction departs from the called germline gene at one end, perhaps through a read error. The CDR3 end is not reached by the read, which stops 3 residues before it; the germline J gene fills it in. The chain recombines TRBV30 with TRBJ2-3; the match to TRBD1 covers 10 bases. CDR3 length: 15 amino acids. Per germline, CDR1 GTSNPN and CDR2 SVGIG (reference sequence). The part of the CDR3 DNA that was read is TGTGCTTGGATGTGGACAGGGGGAGGCACAGATACG. This encodes CAWMWTGGGTDT. The CDR3 as a whole reads CAWMWTGGGTDTQYF.

This clone was detected many times. One end of the junction is discordant with germline, which a read error may explain. The missing CDR3 end, 3 residues past where the read stops, is filled in from the germline J gene. This chain joins TRBV4-2 and TRBJ1-1, with D unresolved. Germline V gene sequence: CDR1 LGHNA, CDR2 YNFKEQ. This CDR3 spans 15 amino acids. This CDR3 is CASSQVRGGIPEAFF. CDR3 DNA, as far as it was read: TGCGCCAGCAGCCAAGTTCGGGGTGGAATCCCTGAA.

This clone was seen many times. The read terminates 3 residues before the CDR3 end, so the remaining end is supplied by the germline J gene. The J gene is TRBJ1-6, the V gene TRBV20-1; D is perhaps TRBD1 (6 bases). Germline CDR1 reads DFQATT; CDR2 reads SNEGSKA (reference sequence). V lost 6 bases to trimming and J lost 11 bases, with 23 bases between them. The length of the CDR3 is 15 residues. The CDR3 DNA, read in part, is TGCAGTGCGAACCCACAGGGTAATCAGGAGACACCC. Translated: CSANPQGNQETP. In full, the CDR3 reads CSANPQGNQETPLHF.

This clone was recorded at least ten times. Read sequence stops 3 residues before the CDR3 end, and the germline J gene provides the missing end. The chain combines TRBV19 with TRBJ1-6; no reliable D call. Deletions cut 8 bases from V and 7 bases from J, with 12 bases between. The germline V gene encodes CDR1 LNHDA and CDR2 SQIVND (reference sequence). The CDR3 is 13 residues long. The CDR3 spells CASGRQANSPLHF. CDR3 DNA (partial): TGTGCCAGTGGGCGTCAGGCCAATTCACCC.

This clone was detected ten times or more. The sequenced fragment ends 3 residues before the CDR3 boundary, so the rest is inferred from the germline J gene. The rearrangement uses TRBV19 and TRBJ2-7; TRBD1 agrees at 7 bases. The V segment lost 10 bases and the J segment 2 bases; nucleotides outside the gene matches: 11. The CDR3 has 14 amino acids. Germline CDR1 reads LNHDA; CDR2 reads SQIVND (reference sequence). The CDR3 is CATRDSKAPYEQYF. CDR3 bases read: TGTGCCACTAGGGACAGCAAGGCCCCCTACGAG.

The table lists this clone with a few counts. The read comes to an end 3 residues before the CDR3 does, leaving the germline J gene to fill in the end. The gene calls are TRBV10-2 and TRBJ2-2; D unresolved. The germline V and J ends were trimmed by 6 bases and 0 bases, with 5 bases remaining between them. Germline loops: CDR1 WSHSY, CDR2 SAAADI. CDR3 length: 13 residues. CDR3 residues: CASRAANTGELFF. CDR3 DNA (partial): TGCGCCAGCAGGGCAGCGAACACCGGGGAG.

This clone was recorded at least ten times. The CDR3 extends 3 residues past the end of the read, so its final part is completed from the germline J gene. V and J are TRBV7-2 and TRBJ1-5, with no clear D. With 1 base removed from V and 4 bases from J, the gap between germline ends came to 11 bases. CDR3 size: 15 residues. The germline CDR1 and CDR2 sequences are SGHTA and FQGNSA. CDR3 DNA (partial): TGTGCCAGCAGCTTAGTTTCGACTTCTAATCAGCCC. It specifies CASSLVSTSNQP. The complete CDR3 reads CASSLVSTSNQPQHF.

This clone was counted at least ten times. With the read ending 3 residues before the CDR3 end, the germline J gene is used to fill in that end. The chain recombines TRBV20-1 with TRBJ1-4; perhaps TRBD1 as D (6 bases). This CDR3 contains 17 residues. V shed 0 bases and J shed 6 bases, with 20 bases lying between them. Germline V gene data show CDR1 as DFQATT and CDR2 as SNEGSKA (reference sequence). Incomplete CDR3 DNA: TGCAGTGCTAGAGATGGGGGGGGGACAACCCGACATGAAAAA. This codes for CSARDGGGTTRHEK. The full CDR3 protein reads CSARDGGGTTRHEKLFF.

This clone was seen repeatedly, ten times or more. The junction departs from the called germline gene at one end, perhaps through a read error. The CDR3 end is not reached by the read, which stops 3 residues before it; the germline J gene fills it in. J is TRBJ2-5 and V is TRBV4-2; D is perhaps TRBD1 (6 bases). Germline CDR1 reads LGHNA; CDR2 reads YNFKEQ. CDR3 length: 13 residues. CDR3 DNA, as far as it was read: TGCGCCAGCAGCCAGCGGACAGAAGAGACC. It is translated as CASSQRTEET. The CDR3 in full is CASSQRTEETQYF.

This clone has a count of ten or more. The CDR3 end lies 3 residues beyond the end of the read and is filled in from the germline J gene. J is TRBJ2-3 and V is TRBV19; perhaps TRBD2 as D (6 bases). The CDR3 contains 14 residues. V lost 6 bases, J lost 6 bases, and 16 bases lay in between. Germline lookup yields CDR1 LNHDA and CDR2 SQIVND (reference sequence). CDR3 bases read: TGTGCCAGTAGCGACCTTAGCGGAGTCGATACG. Residues: CASSDLSGVDT. The whole CDR3 reads CASSDLSGVDTQYF.

This clone appeared many times. The read ends 3 residues early relative to the CDR3; the germline J gene fills the gap. V gene TRBV6-4 combines with J gene TRBJ1-2, with 7 bases identical to TRBD1. The germline CDR1 and CDR2 sequences are MRHNA and SNTAGT. The CDR3 spans 13 residues. CDR3 DNA, as far as it was read: TGTGCCAGCAGTGTTGGTGAGACAGGGCCC. Translating gives CASSVGETGP. The whole CDR3 region reads CASSVGETGPYTF.

This clone has at least ten counts. The read finishes 3 residues shy of the CDR3 end, and the germline J gene is used to complete it. This rearrangement joins TRBV5-1 to TRBJ2-1; possible D gene TRBD2, 5 bases. V dropped 2 bases and J dropped 7 bases, with 10 bases sitting between them. Germline lookup yields CDR1 SGHRS and CDR2 YFSETQ. This CDR3 contains 13 residues. The chain's CDR3 is CASSFPSRNEQFF. The part of the CDR3 DNA that was read is TGCGCCAGCAGCTTTCCTAGCCGGAATGAG.